This T cell receptor (beta chain) was identified in a study of control samples from healthy donors and cancer patients. Method: immunoSEQ multiplex PCR; TCRdb's copy keeps in-frame clones and lacks some. The table includes under 15,000 clones, 88% detected once. Sequences were obtained from formalin-fixed, paraffin-embedded tissue. This clonotype was obtained from a male donor with melanoma.

The CDR3 is CASSNSGTYNEQFF. CDR3 coding DNA: TGTGCCAGCAGTAATAGCGGGACTTACAATGAGCAGTTCTTC. The chain employs TRBV7-2 and TRBJ2-1; the match to TRBD2 covers 8 bases. J lost 4 bases, V lost 6 bases, and 5 bases had no gene match. CDR3 length: 14 residues. Looked up from germline, CDR1 is SGHTA and CDR2 is FQGNSA.